This record covers a single T cell receptor beta chain. What it binds is unknown. The data were produced by immunoSEQ multiplex PCR, yet TCRdb's version contains in-frame clones alone and is incomplete. Of approximately 39,000 clones detected, more than 65% appear once; the ten largest clones hold 11%. The sample is drawn from a study of OX40 agonist ivuxolimab in advanced cancers. As for the study in general: In this cohort, patients received ivuxolimab, an agonistic anti-OX40 (CD134) antibody. Across the patients, intravenous ivuxolimab was delivered every 2 weeks at 0.01 to 10 mg/kg.

General study results and limits: Clonal expansion by week 6 occurred in CD4+ and CD8+ blood T cells (at 0.1 to 3.0 mg/kg).

Trimming removed 4 bases at V and 6 bases at J, with 16 bases between. Germline V CDR1 and CDR2: MNHNS, SASEGT. The CDR3 extends over 14 amino acids. The chain joins TRBV6-1 to TRBJ2-7, with D tentatively TRBD1 (6 bases). This clonotype was sampled from an adult with an advanced solid tumor such as melanoma, head and neck, liver or kidney cancer. The sequences come from CD4+ or CD8+ T cells sorted from blood, collected in a trial of the OX40 agonist ivuxolimab. The CDR3 loop is CASSGRTERAEQYF. The DNA of the CDR3 is TGTGCCAGCAGTGGACGGACAGAGAGAGCCGAGCAGTACTTC.